Given below is one TCR beta chain in context. There are 16 residues in the CDR3. The germline gives CDR1 LNHNV, CDR2 YYDKDF (reference sequence). V trimming: 4 bases; J trimming: 4 bases; junction bases outside the gene matches: 3. This entry is derived from a study of control samples from healthy donors and cancer patients. Generated by immunoSEQ multiplex PCR, the TCRdb table keeps only in-frame clones and is missing some. The profile covers roughly 170,000 clones, with approximately 95% appearing a single time and roughly 1.5% taken by the ten largest. What was sequenced was blood. The V and J genes are TRBV15 and TRBJ2-2; 13 positions match TRBD2. The TCR originated in a man in his late teens or twenties in good health. The CDR3 is CATSTGLAGITGELFF. CDR3 DNA sequence: TGTGCCACCAGCACGGGACTAGCGGGGATCACCGGGGAGCTGTTTTTT.